Many counts were recorded for the clone carrying this TCR beta chain. Its antigen is unidentified. The sample is drawn from a study of CD8 T cells in ankylosing spondylitis. Study-level findings and limits: Disease-linked clones, CD8+, were relatively rare in peripheral blood.

Between the trimmed V and J ends, which lost 4 bases and 9 bases, there was a span of 9 bases. Germline lookup yields CDR1 SGHTA and CDR2 FQGNSA. This CDR3 has 11 residues. In making TCR beta libraries, quantitative 5'-RACE with molecular barcodes was used. TCRdb processed the 5' RACE reads anew with MiXCR; each CDR3 protein has one entry. The table lists some 140,000 distinct CDR3 sequences, 6% to 8% of them singletons. Material for sequencing was blood, either unsorted or a sorted T cell fraction (not recorded which). The chain links TRBV7-2 to TRBJ1-2; D is undetermined. The sequence came from a female donor with ankylosing spondylitis or in good health (not recorded which). The CDR3 protein is CASSSLKSYTF. The CDR3, as DNA: TGTGCCAGCAGCTCCCTCAAAAGCTACACCTTC. The whole variable domain, remainder taken from reference TRBV7-2 and TRBJ1-2, is GAGVSQSPSNKVTEKGKDVELRCDPISGHTALYWYRQSLGQGLEFLIYFQGNSAPDKSGLPSDRFSAERTGGSVSTLTIQRTQQEDSAVYLCASSSLKSYTFGSGTRLTVV.